This T cell receptor (beta chain) was profiled in a study of shared clonotypes between healthy human individuals. TCRdb keeps only in-frame clones here, not all; method: immunoSEQ multiplex PCR. The data contain about 1.9 million clones, just over 90% of them seen just once; the ten biggest clones take up around 1.8%. A remark on this clone: No antigen is known for it.

Study findings and constraints: Against clonotypes common to all four donors, non-shared ones had lower generation probabilities.

Positively selected for CCR7, the CD45RO-negative cells used as naive CD8 cells excluded terminally differentiated effector memory CD45RA+ cells. Every contributor of samples was a Caucasian grown-up residing in Nashville, Tennessee. This clonotype originated in a man younger than 30 in good health. Some clones in this sample may be carry-over from other donors' samples. Sequencing was performed on naive CD8+ T cells from PBMCs.

Here the CDR3 reads CASSFLLNIPSSYEQYF. The CDR3, as DNA: TGTGCCAGCAGCTTTCTACTCAACATACCCTCTTCCTACGAGCAGTACTTC. The chain combines TRBV5-8 with TRBJ2-7; the D is unclear. With 2 bases removed from V and 1 base from J, the gap between germline ends came to 19 bases. The CDR3 loop spans 17 amino acids. Germline lookup yields CDR1 SGHTS and CDR2 YDEGEE.